This T cell receptor beta chain was sequenced in a study of T cells after yellow fever vaccination. Study summary: Where fractions had low cell numbers, libraries were prepared from them with the SMART-Seq v4 Ultra Low Input RNA kit.

Researchers made TCR cDNA using 5'RACE template switching, and this step added a universal primer site and UMIs. A single record per CDR3 protein comes from TCRdb applying MiXCR to the 5' RACE reads. The sample records about 220,000 distinct CDR3 sequences, about 3% being singletons. Regarding the study as a whole: Post-booster repertoires again held most primary-vaccination clones (roughly 96% CD4, roughly 88% CD8).

This CDR3 is built from 14 residues. Germline CDR1 reads MNHEY; CDR2 reads SVGEGT. V shed 6 bases, J shed 1 base, and the junction held 2 bases outside the gene matches. This clonotype has ten or more counts. Antigen specificity is unknown. The TCR comes from a young man who received the YFV17D yellow fever vaccine. Sequenced material: CD4+ T cells sorted from PBMCs, taken 10 days after the yellow fever booster vaccination. The chain joins TRBV6-2 or TRBV6-3 to TRBJ2-2; 7 positions agree with TRBD1. In nucleotides, the CDR3 is TGTGCCAGCAGACGGACAGGGAACACCGGGGAGCTGTTTTTT. Translating it yields CASRRTGNTGELFF.